These 30 T cell receptor beta chains share one sample of origin, sequenced in a study of CD8 T cells in Susac syndrome. Random hexamers primed reverse transcription of 0.5 to 1 ug RNA. TCRdb independently ran MiXCR on the immunoSEQ multiplex PCR reads; one entry per CDR3 protein. The data hold tens of thousands of distinct CDR3 sequences, with over 90% observed a single time. Sequenced input: CD8+ T cells from PBMCs. These receptors came from a human donor in good health.

This CDR3 reads CAWSPGTGHQPQHF. The CDR3 region has the DNA TGTGCCTGGAGTCCCGGGACAGGGCATCAGCCCCAGCATTTT. The rearrangement uses TRBV30 and TRBJ1-5; TRBD1 matches at 9 bases. Germline CDR1 is GTSNPN and CDR2 is SVGIG (reference sequence). The length of the CDR3 is 14 residues. V shed 2 bases, J shed 5 bases, and the junction held 4 bases outside the gene matches.

The rearrangement links TRBV19 to TRBJ2-7, with 7 bases fitting TRBD2. With 9 bases clipped from V and 3 bases from J, the junction kept 14 bases outside the gene matches. In germline, CDR1 is LNHDA, CDR2 SQIVND (reference sequence). CDR3 length: 15 residues. The DNA of the CDR3 is TGTGCCAGACTCCCTGGGGGGGACCCTTTCTACGAGCAGTACTTC. This sequence encodes CARLPGGDPFYEQYF.

The chain links TRBV5-1 to TRBJ1-1; 8 nucleotides align to TRBD1. The length of the CDR3 is 13 residues. From germline, CDR1 is SGHRS and CDR2 YFSETQ. Losses at the gene ends were 5 bases for V and 1 base for J; bases not matched to a gene: 1. CDR3 sequence reads: CASRGTGNTEAFF. The CDR3 nucleotides are TGCGCCAGCAGAGGGACAGGGAACACTGAAGCTTTCTTT.

This chain connects TRBV4-1 to TRBJ2-5, with D possibly matching TRBD2 (8 bases). CDR3 length: 15 residues. The germline V gene has CDR1 MGHRA and CDR2 YSYEKL. V gave up 1 base and J gave up 3 bases, with 12 bases separating them. The DNA for the CDR3 is TGCGCCAGCAGCCAAGCGGGGGGGACAGAAGAGACCCAGTACTTC. It is translated as CASSQAGGTEETQYF.

CDR3 sequence reads: CASSPVDRGLYTEAFF. Written as DNA, the CDR3 is TGTGCCAGCTCACCAGTGGATAGGGGGCTTTACACTGAAGCTTTCTTT. This chain joins TRBV18 and TRBJ1-1; 7 nucleotides line up with TRBD1. With 2 bases clipped from V and 3 bases from J, the junction kept 9 bases outside the gene matches. Per germline, CDR1 KGHSH and CDR2 LQKENI. CDR3 size: 16 residues.

The chain is built from TRBV30 and TRBJ2-7; TRBD1 matches 7 bases. The length of the CDR3 is 16 residues. Germline V gene data show CDR1 as GTSNPN and CDR2 as SVGIG (reference sequence). With V trimmed by 3 bases and J by 3 bases, 14 bases remained unmatched. The DNA of the CDR3 is TGTGCCTGGAGCATAAAGACAGGGTATTTCCTCTACGAGCAGTACGTC. It encodes CAWSIKTGYFLYEQYV.

The genes are TRBV6-6 and TRBJ2-7; TRBD2 is a possible D gene (5 bases). The CDR3 is 14 residues long. Trimming removed 5 bases at V and 2 bases at J, with 13 bases between. Per the germline V gene, CDR1 is MNHNY and CDR2 is SVGAGI (reference sequence). CDR3 sequence: CASSPAEETYEQYV. The CDR3 DNA reads as TGTGCCAGCAGTCCCGCGGAGGAAACCTACGAGCAGTACGTC.

This chain uses TRBV20-1 with TRBJ1-6; D is possibly TRBD1 (6 bases). V lost 2 bases and J 10 bases, leaving 12 bases between the germline ends. In germline, CDR1 is DFQATT, CDR2 SNEGSKA (reference sequence). The CDR3 has 13 amino acids. This CDR3 is CSARSGERSPLHF. The DNA of the CDR3 is TGCAGTGCTAGATCAGGGGAGCGCTCACCCCTCCACTTT.

This clonotype appeared a few times. The chain carries TRBV24-1 and TRBJ1-2; TRBD1 matches at 8 bases. J was trimmed by 4 bases and V by 4 bases; bases with no gene match: 1. The CDR3 has 13 residues. Per germline, CDR1 KGHDR and CDR2 SFDVKD. In nucleotides, the CDR3 is TGTGCCACCAGTGACGGGACAGGCTATGGCTACACCTTC. Its translation is CATSDGTGYGYTF.

The J gene is TRBJ2-7, the V gene TRBV5-1, with D possibly matching TRBD1 (6 bases). This CDR3 is 14 amino acids long. V was clipped by 4 bases and J by 6 bases, with 17 bases between them. The germline V gene has CDR1 SGHRS and CDR2 YFSETQ. The CDR3, as DNA: TGCGCCAGCAGCCCAGGTTGGGGGCAGGTCGAGCAGTACGTC. Protein product: CASSPGWGQVEQYV.

The gene calls are TRBV7-9 and TRBJ1-1, with D tentatively TRBD1 (6 bases). Germline CDR1 reads SEHNR; CDR2 reads FQNEAQ (reference sequence). Trimming shortened V by 0 bases and J by 11 bases, and 13 bases separated the two germline ends. The CDR3 contains 13 residues. The CDR3 DNA is TGTGCCAGCAGCTTAGCCGGGGGCGCGGCGGCTTTCTTT. Amino acid sequence: CASSLAGGAAAFF.

The rearrangement links TRBV4-3 to TRBJ2-5; the D gene is possibly TRBD1 (5 bases). Germline CDR1 LGHNA, CDR2 YSLEER. This CDR3 has 16 amino acids. V lost 1 base, J lost 1 base, and 13 bases lay in between. The CDR3 region is CASSQAKGWAQETQYF. CDR3 DNA sequence: TGCGCCAGCAGCCAAGCGAAGGGGTGGGCCCAAGAGACCCAGTACTTC.

V is TRBV9 and J is TRBJ2-7; 7 positions agree with TRBD2. CDR1 and CDR2 from the germline V gene are SGDLS and YYNGEE. V was pared by 0 bases and J by 4 bases, with 4 bases of the junction left unmatched. The CDR3 is made up of 14 amino acids. The CDR3, as DNA: TGTGCCAGCAGCGTAGCTAGCGGCCCATACGAGCAGTACTTC. It encodes CASSVASGPYEQYF.

J is TRBJ2-1 and V is TRBV15, with 9 bases aligning to TRBD1. This CDR3 has 14 amino acids. The V and J ends lost 7 bases and 7 bases, in that order; junction bases with no gene match: 8. CDR1 and CDR2 (germline): LNHNV, YYDKDF (reference sequence). The chain's CDR3 is CATTDRDRANEQFF. The CDR3 DNA reads TGTGCCACCACTGACCGGGACAGGGCAAATGAGCAGTTCTTC.

The rearrangement joins TRBV2 to TRBJ2-2; D perhaps matches TRBD1 (5 bases). Germline V CDR1 and CDR2: SNHLY, FYNNEI. The CDR3 runs to 12 residues. The V gene lost 11 bases and the J gene lost 4 bases, with 11 bases spanning the gap. CDR3 bases: TGTGCCGGAACAGGTAGCACCGGGGAGCTGTTTTTT. This gives the protein CAGTGSTGELFF.

The CDR3 DNA is TGCAGCGTTAACGCAGGGAGGAGGGAAGAGACCCAGTACTTC. It encodes CSVNAGRREETQYF. This chain joins TRBV29-1 and TRBJ2-5, with a weak D call TRBD2 (6 bases). CDR3 length: 14 amino acids. V lost 5 bases and J 3 bases, leaving 16 bases between the germline ends. The germline gives CDR1 SQVTM, CDR2 ANQGSEA. Based on the CDR3 plus reference TRBV29-1 and TRBJ2-5, the full variable domain is SAVISQKPSRDICQRGTSLTIQCQVDSQVTMMFWYRQQPGQSLTLIATANQGSEATYESGFVIDKFPISRPNLTFSTLTVSNMSPEDSSIYLCSVNAGRREETQYFGPGTRLLVL.

V gene TRBV6-5 combines with J gene TRBJ1-2; tentative D call: TRBD1 (6 bases). The CDR3 is 20 amino acids. Trimming stripped 0 bases from V and 2 bases from J, with 25 bases between. Per the germline V gene, CDR1 is MNHEY and CDR2 is SVGAGI. The CDR3 loop reads CASSYSGWGQGPARNYGYTF. The CDR3 coding sequence is TGTGCCAGCAGTTACTCTGGTTGGGGGCAGGGGCCTGCTAGGAACTATGGCTACACCTTC.

The CDR3 protein is CASSPSTGGGSYEQFF. As DNA, the CDR3 is TGTGCCAGCAGCCCCTCGACGGGCGGGGGCAGTTATGAGCAGTTCTTC. The chain employs TRBV9 and TRBJ2-1, with D tentatively TRBD2 (7 bases). The CDR3 runs 16 residues. Germline V CDR1 and CDR2: SGDLS, YYNGEE. V was clipped by 4 bases and J by 8 bases, with 22 bases between them.

The chain joins TRBV20-1 to TRBJ2-5; 9 bases are shared with TRBD2. Germline assignment: CDR1 DFQATT and CDR2 SNEGSKA (reference sequence). There are 16 residues in the CDR3. V gave up 3 bases and J gave up 5 bases; unmatched junction bases: 13. DNA for the CDR3: TGCAGTGCTAGGGGTGCGGGGGGGCCGTTCCCCGAGACCCAGTACTTC. Encoded protein: CSARGAGGPFPETQYF.

This clonotype was seen once. The chain uses TRBV7-6 and TRBJ2-1; weak D call: TRBD1 (6 bases). V was clipped by 1 base and J by 9 bases, with 10 bases between them. The CDR3 extends over 13 amino acids. Germline loops: CDR1 SGHVS, CDR2 FNYEAQ. CDR3: CASSLVQGSEQFF. The CDR3 DNA reads TGTGCCAGCAGCTTAGTTCAGGGGAGTGAGCAGTTCTTC.

The chain employs TRBV9 and TRBJ2-3; 12 bases are shared with TRBD2. Unmatched junction bases numbered 7, after V lost 3 bases and J lost 8 bases. The CDR3 extends over 15 amino acids. The V gene's germline CDR1 is SGDLS and CDR2 YYNGEE. CDR3 residues: CASSAGTSGPGTQYF. The CDR3 DNA reads as TGTGCCAGCAGCGCCGGGACTAGCGGGCCCGGTACGCAGTATTTT.

The J gene is TRBJ1-1, the V gene TRBV3-1, with D perhaps matching TRBD1 (6 bases). Germline loops: CDR1 LGHDT, CDR2 YNNKEL (reference sequence). This CDR3 is built from 18 residues. Trimming pared 0 bases from V and 11 bases from J, leaving 28 bases between. CDR3 DNA: TGTGCCAGCAGCCAAGAAGGGGGACGGACCCTCATTCTCTCTCGGGCTTTCTTT. Its translation: CASSQEGGRTLILSRAFF.

The chain couples TRBV3-1 to TRBJ1-1; the D gene is possibly TRBD1 (6 bases). Germline loops: CDR1 LGHDT, CDR2 YNNKEL (reference sequence). Trimming took 7 bases from V and 4 from J, leaving 16 bases between them. The CDR3 has 14 amino acids. CDR3 in amino acids: CASIPDTGTTEAFF. The CDR3 DNA reads as TGTGCCAGCATCCCAGACACAGGGACCACTGAAGCTTTCTTT.

As DNA, the CDR3 is TGCAGTGCTAGAGCCCTCGGAGGGGATTGGGGCGAGCAGTACTTC. Protein sequence: CSARALGGDWGEQYF. The chain links TRBV20-1 to TRBJ2-7; maybe TRBD2 (6 bases). The CDR3 contains 15 residues. The germline V gene encodes CDR1 DFQATT and CDR2 SNEGSKA (reference sequence). V gave up 1 base and J gave up 6 bases, with 19 bases separating them.

This sequence joins TRBV27 and TRBJ2-7; D is possibly TRBD1 (5 bases). The V and J ends lost 10 bases and 0 bases respectively, with 10 bases between them. CDR1 and CDR2 from the germline V gene are MNHEY and SMNVEV (reference sequence). The CDR3 length is 12 residues. The CDR3 spells CATHDSSYEQYF. The CDR3 DNA reads TGTGCCACCCACGACAGCTCCTACGAGCAGTACTTC.

The chain recombines TRBV28 with TRBJ2-7; maybe TRBD1 (6 bases). Trimming stripped 7 bases from V and 2 bases from J, with 21 bases between. Germline V gene data show CDR1 as MDHEN and CDR2 as SYDVKM. The CDR3 extends over 16 amino acids. DNA for the CDR3: TGTGCCAGCAACACCCGGACAGCCCCCGACCCCTACGAGCAGTACGTC. Its protein is CASNTRTAPDPYEQYV.

The chain is built from TRBV9 and TRBJ2-7; 8 bases align to TRBD2. Trimming took 0 bases from V and 2 from J; bases not matched to a gene: 1. The CDR3 is made up of 14 amino acids. Germline CDR1 SGDLS, CDR2 YYNGEE. In DNA form, the CDR3 reads TGTGCCAGCAGCGTAGCGGGAGGGCCCTACGAGCAGTACTTC. This encodes CASSVAGGPYEQYF.

The sample holds one count of this clonotype. This chain connects TRBV9 to TRBJ2-1; 11 bases align to TRBD2. The CDR3 length is 15 residues. V was clipped by 3 bases and J by 9 bases; unmatched bases: 8. Germline V gene data show CDR1 as SGDLS and CDR2 as YYNGEE. The CDR3 bases are TGTGCCAGCAGCGGAAGTAGCGGGAGGGATCCTGAGCAGTTCTTC. Translation: CASSGSSGRDPEQFF.

The chain has TRBV5-8 and TRBJ2-7; possibly TRBD2 for D (6 bases). Germline values: CDR1 SGHTS, CDR2 YDEGEE. Deletions cut 0 bases from V and 6 bases from J, with 10 bases between. The CDR3 is made up of 13 amino acids. The CDR3 reads CASSLAGLFEQYV. The CDR3 DNA sequence: TGTGCCAGCAGCTTGGCGGGACTGTTCGAGCAGTACGTC.

The chain carries TRBV9 and TRBJ2-1; D might be TRBD1 (5 bases). Germline CDR1 and CDR2: SGDLS and YYNGEE. V dropped 3 bases and J dropped 6 bases, with 10 bases sitting between them. The CDR3 has 13 amino acids. Here the CDR3 reads CASSDTRGNEQFF. The CDR3, as DNA: TGTGCCAGCAGCGACACAAGGGGCAATGAGCAGTTCTTC.